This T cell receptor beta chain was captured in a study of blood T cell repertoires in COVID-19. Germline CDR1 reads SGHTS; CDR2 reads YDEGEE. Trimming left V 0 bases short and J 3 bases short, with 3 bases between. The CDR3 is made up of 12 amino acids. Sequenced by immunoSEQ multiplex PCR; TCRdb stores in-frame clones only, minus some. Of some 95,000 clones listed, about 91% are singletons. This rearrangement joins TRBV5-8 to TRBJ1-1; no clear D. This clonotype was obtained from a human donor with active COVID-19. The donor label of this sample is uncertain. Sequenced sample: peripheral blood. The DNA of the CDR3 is TGTGCCAGCAGCTTGGCCGACACTGAAGCTTTCTTT. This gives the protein CASSLADTEAFF.